This T cell receptor (beta chain) was sequenced for a study of T cells after yellow fever vaccination. This clonotype was picked up a small number of times. The CDR3 sequence is 13 residues long. Germline CDR1 is MDHEN and CDR2 is SYDVKM. Trimming took 0 bases from V and 6 from J, leaving 8 bases between them. 5'RACE template switching added a universal primer site and UMIs to TCR cDNA. MiXCR was run by TCRdb on the 5' RACE reads, yielding one entry per CDR3 protein. The profile shows some 300,000 distinct CDR3 sequences, approximately 12% of them singletons. This clonotype originated in a man between 18 and 29 years old who received the YFV17D yellow fever vaccine. The chain carries TRBV28 and TRBJ1-2, with D tentatively TRBD1 (5 bases). This sample comprised CD4+ T cells sorted from PBMCs, obtained 45 days after the yellow fever booster vaccination. The CDR3 sequence is CASSLWQGDGYTF. CDR3 DNA sequence: TGTGCCAGCAGTTTATGGCAGGGAGATGGCTACACCTTC.